The rows below give T cell receptor beta chains drawn from one sample of a study of glioma-infiltrating T cells. TCRdb re-called the multiplex PCR reads with MiXCR, one entry per CDR3 protein. The table lists fewer than 250,000 distinct CDR3 sequences, 25% to 35% of them singletons. The sample comprised glioma tissue, nonneoplastic brain tissue, or PBMCs (not recorded which). The source is a human donor with low-grade glioma or glioblastoma, undergoing nonglioma brain surgery, or in good health (not recorded which). Both conserved end residues are part of each CDR3. Each record gives: J gene, V gene, D gene, clone size, CDR3 protein, CDR3 DNA. D genes are given only for firm matches. Some rows have no size entry. The others give once, few or many, or a class for an expanded clone.

j_call: TRBJ2-1
v_call: TRBV28
d_call: .
clone_size: .
cdr3_aa: CASVSGGAYEQFF
cdr3_nt: TGTGCCAGCGTGTCTGGCGGCGCCTACGAGCAGTTCTTC

j_call: TRBJ1-3
v_call: TRBV7-2
d_call: .
clone_size: .
cdr3_aa: CASSAETPGAGVGNTIYF
cdr3_nt: TGTGCCAGCAGCGCGGAGACCCCGGGGGCGGGTGTAGGAAACACCATATATTTT

j_call: TRBJ2-1
v_call: TRBV5-1
d_call: TRBD1
clone_size: .
cdr3_aa: CASQEGQGYNEQFF
cdr3_nt: TGCGCCAGCCAGGAGGGACAGGGTTACAATGAGCAGTTCTTC

j_call: TRBJ2-3
v_call: TRBV5-4
d_call: TRBD1
clone_size: few
cdr3_aa: CASSSGQTDTQYF
cdr3_nt: TGTGCCAGCAGCTCGGGACAGACAGATACGCAGTATTTT

j_call: TRBJ2-1
v_call: TRBV29-1
d_call: .
clone_size: many
cdr3_aa: CSARKDSAYNEQFF
cdr3_nt: TGCAGCGCTAGGAAGGACAGCGCCTACAATGAGCAGTTCTTC

j_call: TRBJ1-2
v_call: TRBV30
d_call: .
clone_size: .
cdr3_aa: CAWSVGATSNYGYTF
cdr3_nt: TGTGCCTGGAGTGTAGGTGCTACTTCTAACTATGGCTACACCTTC

j_call: TRBJ2-7
v_call: TRBV28
d_call: .
clone_size: many
cdr3_aa: CASSSLPRATYEQYF
cdr3_nt: TGTGCCAGCAGTTCCCTACCCAGGGCCACCTACGAGCAGTACTTC

j_call: TRBJ2-1
v_call: TRBV20-1
d_call: .
clone_size: many
cdr3_aa: CSASGDEQFF
cdr3_nt: TGCAGTGCTAGTGGGGATGAGCAGTTCTTC

j_call: TRBJ2-4
v_call: TRBV7-3
d_call: .
clone_size: .
cdr3_aa: CAIPSWVRKNIQYF
cdr3_nt: TGTGCCATCCCCTCCTGGGTTCGGAAAAACATTCAGTACTTC

j_call: TRBJ1-1
v_call: TRBV25-1
d_call: .
clone_size: many
cdr3_aa: CASTETGTNTEAFF
cdr3_nt: TGTGCCAGCACTGAGACCGGGACGAACACTGAAGCTTTCTTT

j_call: TRBJ2-2
v_call: TRBV27
d_call: TRBD2
clone_size: many
cdr3_aa: CASIPTGLAGGTGELFF
cdr3_nt: TGTGCCAGCATTCCAACGGGACTAGCGGGAGGAACCGGGGAGCTGTTTTTT

j_call: TRBJ2-5
v_call: TRBV7-7
d_call: .
clone_size: many
cdr3_aa: CASSFTGLQETQYF
cdr3_nt: TGTGCTAGCAGCTTTACAGGACTCCAAGAGACCCAGTACTTC

j_call: TRBJ2-1
v_call: TRBV24-1
d_call: TRBD2
clone_size: few
cdr3_aa: CATSAAGEGTTKNEQFF
cdr3_nt: TGTGCCACCAGTGCGGCGGGAGAGGGGACTACTAAGAATGAGCAGTTCTTC

j_call: TRBJ2-7
v_call: TRBV19
d_call: TRBD2
clone_size: .
cdr3_aa: CASRPLAGDLHEQYF
cdr3_nt: TGTGCCAGTAGGCCTCTAGCGGGAGACCTCCACGAGCAGTACTTC

j_call: TRBJ1-1
v_call: TRBV10-3
d_call: .
clone_size: many
cdr3_aa: CAGKGVMNTEAFF
cdr3_nt: TGTGCCGGAAAAGGGGTTATGAACACTGAAGCTTTCTTT

j_call: TRBJ2-1
v_call: TRBV6-5
d_call: TRBD2
clone_size: many
cdr3_aa: CASSYSYGTSRIYNEQFF
cdr3_nt: TGTGCCAGCAGTTACTCGTACGGGACTAGCCGAATCTACAATGAGCAGTTCTTC

j_call: TRBJ1-2
v_call: TRBV24-1
d_call: .
clone_size: many
cdr3_aa: CATSDYSNYGYTF
cdr3_nt: TGTGCCACCAGTGATTACAGCAACTATGGCTACACCTTC